Below are 10 T cell receptor beta chains sequenced from a single sample in a study of blood T cell repertoires in COVID-19. Libraries were prepared by immunoSEQ multiplex PCR; TCRdb keeps only in-frame clonotypes and omits some of them. The data show some 200,000 clones, with roughly 90% seen just once and around 8.4% held by the top ten. Sequenced: PBMCs or T cells enriched from blood (not recorded which). Every receptor here comes from a woman aged 18-35 years who had recovered from COVID-19.

This clone was found a few times. V gene TRBV18 combines with J gene TRBJ1-4, with D possibly TRBD1 on 6 matching bases. The CDR3 has 15 amino acids. Trimming pared 2 bases from V and 1 base from J, leaving 8 bases between. Germline V gives CDR1 KGHSH, CDR2 LQKENI. CDR3 in amino acids: CASSPATGTNEKLFF. The CDR3 nucleotides read TGTGCCAGCTCACCAGCGACAGGAACTAATGAAAAACTGTTTTTT.

The chain links TRBV5-3 to TRBJ1-1; 10 bases map to TRBD1. TRBV5-3 is an ORF, and what it does is uncertain. V shed 3 bases and J 0 bases; nucleotides not matched to a gene: 11. The CDR3 covers 18 residues. CDR3 nucleotides: TGTGCCAGAAGCTCACCCGACAGGGGGCCTCCAATGAACACTGAAGCTTTCTTT. Its translation: CARSSPDRGPPMNTEAFF.

This sequence joins TRBV2 and TRBJ1-1; no definite D call. CDR3 size: 15 residues. Trimming took 6 bases from V and 0 from J, leaving 14 bases between them. The V gene's germline CDR1 is SNHLY and CDR2 FYNNEI. The CDR3 nucleotides read TGTGCCAGCAGCCCGGCGCTGGCGGTGAACACTGAAGCTTTCTTT. This codes for CASSPALAVNTEAFF.

The V and J genes are TRBV2 and TRBJ2-1, with TRBD2 matching over 10 bases. The CDR3 has 13 amino acids. Per the germline V gene, CDR1 is SNHLY and CDR2 is FYNNEI. Trimming cost V 2 bases and J 9 bases; bases outside gene matches: 1. The chain's CDR3 is CASSELAGVEQFF. DNA for the CDR3: TGTGCCAGCAGTGAACTAGCGGGGGTTGAGCAGTTCTTC.

V usage is TRBV11-1 and J usage is TRBJ1-1, with D tentatively TRBD1 (5 bases). Germline CDR1 SGHAT, CDR2 FQDESV (reference sequence). Deletions cut 5 bases from V and 7 bases from J, with 14 bases between. The CDR3 loop spans 13 amino acids. CDR3 sequence (DNA): TGTGCCAGCAGCCTCACGGACATTGGTGAAGCTTTCTTT. Its protein product is CASSLTDIGEAFF.

The chain employs TRBV10-3 and TRBJ1-2; 8 bases align to TRBD1. This CDR3 is 12 amino acids long. V lost 3 bases to trimming and J lost 8 bases; unmatched junction nucleotides: 2. The germline CDR1 and CDR2 sequences are ENHRY and SYGVKD. The CDR3 loop reads CAISETGGGYTF. CDR3 nucleotides: TGTGCCATCAGTGAAACAGGGGGAGGCTACACCTTC.

The genes are TRBV2 and TRBJ2-5, with 13 bases fitting TRBD2. Germline loops: CDR1 SNHLY, CDR2 FYNNEI. This CDR3 has 17 amino acids. Unmatched junction bases numbered 2, after V lost 1 base and J lost 0 bases. CDR3 sequence (DNA): TGTGCCAGCAGTGAAGGGGGACTAGCGGGGTACCAAGAGACCCAGTACTTC. Translated: CASSEGGLAGYQETQYF.

V gene TRBV7-2 combines with J gene TRBJ2-7, with a tentative D call TRBD1 (5 bases). Looked up from germline, CDR1 is SGHTA and CDR2 is FQGNSA. V lost 3 bases and J 0 bases, leaving 12 bases between the germline ends. The CDR3 runs 15 residues. The CDR3 is CASSLDKTASYEQYF. CDR3 DNA sequence: TGTGCCAGCAGCTTGGACAAGACCGCCTCCTACGAGCAGTACTTC.

This clone was seen just once. The chain has TRBV15 and TRBJ2-1; 7 bases are a match to TRBD2. Germline V CDR1 and CDR2: LNHNV, YYDKDF (reference sequence). This CDR3 has 17 residues. V was clipped by 0 bases and J by 7 bases; unmatched bases: 12. CDR3 in amino acids: CATSRDRLSGVGNEQFF. The CDR3 DNA reads TGTGCCACCAGCAGAGATCGGCTAAGCGGGGTAGGGAATGAGCAGTTCTTC.

This clone was recorded many times. The chain carries TRBV27 and TRBJ2-7; D is uncertain. The CDR3 sequence is 11 residues long. Germline V gives CDR1 MNHEY, CDR2 SMNVEV (reference sequence). Deletions cut 6 bases from V and 2 bases from J, with 5 bases between. CDR3 region: CASSLAYEQYF. CDR3 in DNA: TGTGCCAGCAGCCTCGCCTACGAGCAGTACTTC.